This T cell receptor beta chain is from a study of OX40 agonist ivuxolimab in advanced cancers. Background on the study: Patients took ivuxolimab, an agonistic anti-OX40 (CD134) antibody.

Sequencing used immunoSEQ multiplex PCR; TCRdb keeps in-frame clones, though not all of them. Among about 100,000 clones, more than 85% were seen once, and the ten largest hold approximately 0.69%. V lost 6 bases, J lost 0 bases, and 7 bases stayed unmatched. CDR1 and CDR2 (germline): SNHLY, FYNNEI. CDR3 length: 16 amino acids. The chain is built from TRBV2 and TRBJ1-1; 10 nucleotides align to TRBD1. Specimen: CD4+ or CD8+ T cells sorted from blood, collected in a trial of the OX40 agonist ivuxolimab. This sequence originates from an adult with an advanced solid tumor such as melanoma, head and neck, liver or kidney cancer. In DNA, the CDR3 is TGTGCCAGCAGGGTCCCGGGACAGGGGTTGAACACTGAAGCTTTCTTT. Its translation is CASRVPGQGLNTEAFF.